The rows below give T cell receptor beta chains drawn from one sample of a study of technical replicates of blood from a few donors. Method: immunoSEQ multiplex PCR; TCRdb's copy keeps in-frame clones and lacks some. This table has approximately 87,000 clones, roughly 95% appearing once. The sample taken for sequencing was T cells isolated from PBMCs. These receptor sequences come from a human donor in good health. CDR3s include the opening cysteine and the closing phenylalanine or tryptophan. D genes are given only for firm matches. Clone size appears in some rows only: once, few, many, or a class for an expanded clone.

TRBJ2-1 NA TRBV27 TRBD2 TGTGCCAGCAGTTCCCAGGGACTAGCGGGAGTGAATGAGCAGTTCTTC CASSSQGLAGVNEQFF
TRBJ1-2 once TRBV6-6 NA TGTGCCAGCATTAAACAGGGAGGGTCAGGCTATGGCTACACCTTC CASIKQGGSGYGYTF
TRBJ1-5 NA TRBV30 TRBD1 TGTGCCTGGAACAGGGGAGGCAATCAGCCCCAGCATTTT CAWNRGGNQPQHF
TRBJ2-1 NA TRBV9 TRBD2 TGTGCCAGCAACGGACCCGGGACTATGTACAATGAGCAGTTCTTC CASNGPGTMYNEQFF
TRBJ2-7 NA TRBV15 TRBD2 TGTGCCACCAGCAGAGGACTAGCGGGAGGTTCCTACGAGCAGTACTTC CATSRGLAGGSYEQYF
TRBJ2-3 NA TRBV2 NA TGTGCCAGCGCGGGGCGCGGCACAGATACGCAGTATTTT CASAGRGTDTQYF
TRBJ2-5 NA TRBV19 NA TGTGCCAGTGGTATCTCTCCCCAAGAGACCCAGTACTTC CASGISPQETQYF
TRBJ2-2 NA TRBV9 TRBD1 TGTGCCAGCAGCTCACAGGGGAGGGAGCTGTTTTTT CASSSQGRELFF
TRBJ1-2 NA TRBV6-1 NA TGTGCCAGCAGTGAATTAAATCAGAGGTATGGCTACACCTTC CASSELNQRYGYTF
TRBJ1-1 NA TRBV6-5 NA TGTGCCAGCAGTTATAGCGGGTTCGGAGAAGCTTTCTTT CASSYSGFGEAFF
TRBJ2-5 NA TRBV7-2 TRBD1 TGTGCCAGCAGCTTAGTCACAGGGGCGGTCGAGACCCAGTACTTC CASSLVTGAVETQYF
TRBJ2-1 NA TRBV5-1 TRBD1 TGCGCCAGCAGCCCGGGACAGGGATTGAATGAGCAGTTCTTC CASSPGQGLNEQFF
TRBJ1-4 NA TRBV28 NA TGTGCCAGCAGTCCCTTGGGGGCCGCCCTCGAAAAACTGTTTTTT CASSPLGAALEKLFF
TRBJ2-2 once TRBV28 NA TGTGCCAGCACGGGTTGGGCCGGGGAGCTGTTTTTT CASTGWAGELFF
TRBJ1-1 once TRBV29-1 NA TGCAGCGTTGAATGGGGGGGTAACACTGAAGCTTTCTTT CSVEWGGNTEAFF
TRBJ1-1 NA TRBV6-5 NA TGTGCCAGCAGTTACTCTACAGCCTCTGAAGCTTTCTTT CASSYSTASEAFF
TRBJ2-7 NA TRBV11-2 NA TGTGCCAGCAGCTCGGGACTGGCCTACGAGCAGTACTTC CASSSGLAYEQYF
TRBJ2-1 NA TRBV6-4 NA TGTGCCAGCAGTGAAGGTCGGAGCTCCTACAATGAGCAGTTCTTC CASSEGRSSYNEQFF
TRBJ1-3 NA TRBV5-6 TRBD1 TGTGCCAGCAGCCCTACGGGATGGGGAAGGGGGCCTGGAAACACCATATATTTT CASSPTGWGRGPGNTIYF
TRBJ2-7 NA TRBV11-2 TRBD2 TGTGCCAGCAGCGTATATAGCGGGCCGGACTACGAGCAGTACTTC CASSVYSGPDYEQYF
TRBJ2-7 once TRBV6-1 NA TGTGCCAGCAGTGAAGGCGGGGTAGGGACCTACGAGCAGTACTTC CASSEGGVGTYEQYF
TRBJ2-2 NA TRBV4-1 NA TGCGCCAGCAGCCCCGTTGCAGGGGTCAACACCGGGGAGCTGTTTTTT CASSPVAGVNTGELFF
TRBJ1-4 NA TRBV7-6 TRBD1 TGTGCCAGCAGCTTCATTACCGGGACAGATAATGAAAAACTGTTTTTT CASSFITGTDNEKLFF
TRBJ1-2 NA TRBV28 NA TGTGCCAGCAGCGAGCATGGGGCTATACGCTACACCTTC CASSEHGAIRYTF
TRBJ2-1 NA TRBV7-3 NA TGTGCCAGCAGCTTGGGCGGGATAAATGAGCAGTTCTTC CASSLGGINEQFF
TRBJ2-1 NA TRBV11-3 TRBD2 TGTGCCAGCAGCTCGCCTAGCGGGATTGATGAGCAGTTCTTC CASSSPSGIDEQFF
TRBJ1-1 once TRBV7-6 NA TGTGCCAGCAGCTTAGCGAGGGAGCGCACTGAAGCTTTCTTT CASSLARERTEAFF
TRBJ2-3 NA TRBV19 NA TGTGCCAGTAATACGGGAACAGATACGCAGTATTTT CASNTGTDTQYF
TRBJ2-7 NA TRBV21-1 NA TGTGCCAGCAGCAAGATGGGAGGGAGGCGGGAGATTCCCAACGAGCAGTACTTC CASSKMGGRREIPNEQYF